This T cell receptor beta chain was found in a study of CD8 T cells in Susac syndrome. Across the whole study: Patients with Susac syndrome who were sequenced included more than five with active disease and 8 or 9 in remission.

Trimming removed 5 bases from V and 3 bases from J, with 13 bases in between. Germline V gene data show CDR1 as MNHEY and CDR2 as SVGEGT. The CDR3 length is 14 residues. Details on this clonotype: Its specificity is not known.

RNA in amounts of 0.5 to 1 ug was reverse transcribed with random hexamers. TCRdb re-called the immunoSEQ multiplex PCR reads through MiXCR, storing one row per CDR3 protein. The sample records 170,000 or so distinct CDR3 sequences, 90% to 95% being singletons. Overall study findings and caveats: The TCR sequencing and HLA analysis in the study involved a relatively small number of individuals, as the study acknowledged.

This clonotype was obtained from a human donor with Susac syndrome. The chain employs TRBV6-2 or TRBV6-3 and TRBJ1-2; D may be TRBD1 (6 bases). Sequencing was performed on CD4+ T cells from PBMCs. CDR3: CASSLTGKYYGYTF. In DNA form, the CDR3 reads TGTGCCAGCAGTCTAACAGGGAAGTACTATGGCTACACCTTC.